Below, 22 T cell receptor beta chains from the same sample are listed, as sequenced in a study of shared clonotypes between healthy human individuals. This table comes from immunoSEQ multiplex PCR, and its TCRdb copy is limited to in-frame clones, with some not included. The profile shows fewer than 1.8 million clones, approximately 98.5% of them singletons. Sequencing was carried out using naive CD4+ T cells sorted from blood. Stated subset: CD45RA+ positively selected. The receptor source for this set is a man aged 25-40 years in good health.

V and J are TRBV6-1 and TRBJ1-3; D is undetermined. Per the germline V gene, CDR1 is MNHNS and CDR2 is SASEGT. V was pared by 2 bases and J by 0 bases, with 14 bases between. The CDR3 extends over 17 amino acids. The CDR3 coding sequence is TGTGCCAGCAGTGAAAGGCTAGGACTGAGCTCTGGAAACACCATATATTTT. Residues: CASSERLGLSSGNTIYF.

The chain joins TRBV21-1 to TRBJ2-7; the D call TRBD2 from the table was never checked on the DNA. TRBV21-1 is a pseudogene segment. The CDR3 sequence is 19 residues long. CDR3 coding DNA: TGTGCCAGCAACATAAGGTTCCGACTAGCGGGACTAATCTCCTACGAGCAGTACTTC. Its protein is CASNIRFRLAGLISYEQYF.

The genes are TRBV6-1 and TRBJ1-2; D perhaps matches TRBD1 (6 bases). Per the germline V gene, CDR1 is MNHNS and CDR2 is SASEGT. The CDR3 spans 13 residues. V was pared by 3 bases and J by 8 bases, with 13 bases between. In DNA form, the CDR3 reads TGTGCCAGCAGTGACGGGGGCGCATTGGGCTACACCTTC. Encoded protein: CASSDGGALGYTF.

The chain couples TRBV7-2 to TRBJ2-5; 8 positions agree with TRBD1. Germline V gene data show CDR1 as SGHTA and CDR2 as FQGNSA. The CDR3 runs 17 residues. V lost 4 bases and J lost 3; bases outside the gene matches: 13. The CDR3 bases are TGTGCCAGCAGCTCCGGGGACAGGTTTTCTCCGAAAGAGACCCAGTACTTC. It is translated as CASSSGDRFSPKETQYF.

The chain couples TRBV6-4 to TRBJ2-3, with 10 bases lining up with TRBD2. Germline trimming cut 4 bases from V and 0 bases from J; bases unmatched to any gene: 1. Germline assignment: CDR1 MRHNA and CDR2 SNTAGT. This CDR3 comprises 15 residues. CDR3 amino acids: CASSVLAGSTDTQYF. CDR3 sequence (DNA): TGTGCCAGCAGTGTACTAGCGGGAAGCACAGATACGCAGTATTTT.

This clone was seen once. The chain links TRBV7-9 to TRBJ1-5, with TRBD1 matching over 9 bases. This CDR3 is 15 amino acids long. V shed 6 bases, J shed 2 bases, and the junction held 5 bases outside the gene matches. The germline CDR1 and CDR2 sequences are SEHNR and FQNEAQ (reference sequence). The CDR3 sequence: CASSAQGAGNQPQHF. The CDR3 coding sequence is TGTGCCAGCAGTGCACAGGGGGCTGGCAATCAGCCCCAGCATTTT.

The chain has TRBV29-1 and TRBJ2-1; 10 positions match TRBD1. The CDR3 runs to 14 residues. The germline CDR1 and CDR2 sequences are SQVTM and ANQGSEA. With 4 bases clipped from V and 4 bases from J, the junction kept 4 bases outside the gene matches. In DNA form, the CDR3 reads TGCAGCGTTGGTAGGACAGGGGGTTACAATGAGCAGTTCTTC. Translation: CSVGRTGGYNEQFF.

This clone was counted a single time. The chain combines TRBV6-1 with TRBJ1-2; D gene unclear. Trimming cost V 1 base and J 10 bases, with 16 bases left between them. Germline V gene lookup returns CDR1 MNHNS and CDR2 SASEGT. The CDR3 is 14 amino acids. This CDR3 is CASSEGLARLVYTF. In DNA form, the CDR3 reads TGTGCCAGCAGTGAAGGTCTGGCCAGACTTGTCTACACCTTC.

The rearrangement joins TRBV27 to TRBJ2-5; D assignment may be TRBD1 or TRBD2 (5 bases each). Germline loops: CDR1 MNHEY, CDR2 SMNVEV (reference sequence). The CDR3 is made up of 15 amino acids. V was trimmed by 4 bases and J by 4 bases, leaving 16 bases between them. The DNA of the CDR3 is TGTGCCAGCAGTTGGGGCGGGCCACGGATAGAGACCCAGTACTTC. This gives the protein CASSWGGPRIETQYF.

The genes are TRBV6-1 and TRBJ2-3, with TRBD2 matching over 10 bases. V dropped 1 base and J dropped 2; count of bases not matched to a gene: 3. The CDR3 spans 16 residues. Germline V gene sequence: CDR1 MNHNS, CDR2 SASEGT. The CDR3 DNA reads as TGTGCCAGCAGTGAAGTAGCGGGAGGACACACAGATACGCAGTATTTT. It translates to CASSEVAGGHTDTQYF.

The chain recombines TRBV4-1 with TRBJ2-1; D might be TRBD1 or TRBD2, each matching 6 bases. Trimming took 1 base from V and 8 from J, leaving 15 bases between them. This CDR3 region has 15 residues. Germline assignment: CDR1 MGHRA and CDR2 YSYEKL. The CDR3 loop reads CASSQAPNREDEQFF. CDR3 DNA: TGCGCCAGCAGCCAAGCACCTAACAGGGAGGATGAGCAGTTCTTC.

V gene TRBV18 combines with J gene TRBJ1-3; no clear D gene. Trimming took 1 base from V and 3 from J, leaving 4 bases between them. This CDR3 contains 13 residues. The germline V gene has CDR1 KGHSH and CDR2 LQKENI. As DNA, the CDR3 is TGTGCCAGCTCACCACGAAATGGAAACACCATATATTTT. Its translation: CASSPRNGNTIYF.

V is TRBV2 and J is TRBJ2-7, with D possibly matching TRBD1 (6 bases). Germline-derived CDR1 and CDR2 are SNHLY and FYNNEI. Trimming left V 6 bases short and J 0 bases short, with 15 bases between. This CDR3 is 15 amino acids long. CDR3 amino acids: CASRTAGTHSYEQYF. For the CDR3, the DNA is TGTGCCAGCAGGACCGCCGGGACACACTCCTACGAGCAGTACTTC.

This chain joins TRBV28 and TRBJ1-5, with unresolved D. V lost 2 bases, J lost 5 bases, and 13 bases lay in between. The germline V gene encodes CDR1 MDHEN and CDR2 SYDVKM. The CDR3 is 15 residues long. DNA for the CDR3: TGTGCCAGCAGTTTACTTAGGATCCCTTATCAGCCCCAGCATTTT. This gives the protein CASSLLRIPYQPQHF.

This rearrangement joins TRBV15 to TRBJ1-2; no definite D call. Germline V gives CDR1 LNHNV, CDR2 YYDKDF (reference sequence). The CDR3 totals 13 residues. V was trimmed by 1 base and J by 6 bases, leaving 9 bases between them. CDR3 nucleotides: TGTGCCACCAGCAGAGGCCCGAACCATGGCTACACCTTC. Residues: CATSRGPNHGYTF. The full variable domain, completed using reference TRBV15 and TRBJ1-2, is DAMVIQNPRYQVTQFGKPVTLSCSQTLNHNVMYWYQQKSSQAPKLLFHYYDKDFNNEADTPDNFQSRRPNTSFCFLDIRSPGLGDTAMYLCATSRGPNHGYTFGSGTRLTVV.

The genes are TRBV23-1 and TRBJ1-5; D gene ambiguous. TRBV23-1 is annotated as an ORF whose role is uncertain. The CDR3 contains 17 residues. V was pared by 6 bases and J by 4 bases, with 22 bases between. Here the CDR3 reads CASRKFRILVVNQPQHF. CDR3 sequence (DNA): TGCGCCAGCAGGAAATTTCGGATTTTAGTGGTTAATCAGCCCCAGCATTTT.

J is TRBJ2-1 and V is TRBV7-9; either TRBD1 or TRBD2 may fit D (5 bases each). CDR1 is SEHNR, CDR2 FQNEAQ, per germline (reference sequence). The length of the CDR3 is 14 residues. Trimming stripped 5 bases from V and 7 bases from J, with 15 bases between. The CDR3 coding sequence is TGTGCCAGCAGCGTAGGGACCGGACGGAATGAGCAGTTCTTC. Protein: CASSVGTGRNEQFF.

The chain uses TRBV7-8 and TRBJ2-1, with 11 bases fitting TRBD2. The CDR3 has 15 amino acids. In germline, CDR1 is SGHVS, CDR2 FQNEAQ. The ends lost 5 bases at V and 4 bases at J; junction bases unmatched: 4. CDR3 bases: TGTGCCAGCAGCACCACTAGCGGGAGTTACAATGAGCAGTTCTTC. Translating gives CASSTTSGSYNEQFF.

The chain uses TRBV4-3 and TRBJ2-7; TRBD1 agrees at 7 bases. V lost 1 base, J lost 3 bases, and 6 bases stayed unmatched. CDR1 is LGHNA, CDR2 YSLEER, per germline. This CDR3 comprises 15 residues. DNA of the CDR3: TGCGCCAGCAGCCAAGGATCGGGACAGTACTACGAGCAGTACTTC. Translating it yields CASSQGSGQYYEQYF.

This chain links TRBV6-1 with TRBJ2-7; weak D call: TRBD1 (6 bases). Trimming removed 5 bases from V and 3 bases from J, with 14 bases in between. The length of the CDR3 is 14 residues. In germline, CDR1 is MNHNS, CDR2 SASEGT. The CDR3 DNA reads TGTGCCAGCAGTCAAAAATGGGACATCTACGAGCAGTACTTC. This gives the protein CASSQKWDIYEQYF.

On this clone: Other nucleotide sequences in the sample specify the same CDR3. CDR3 region: CASSLLADSYEQYF. The CDR3 DNA reads TGCGCCAGCAGCTTGCTCGCCGACTCCTACGAGCAGTACTTC. The J gene is TRBJ2-7, the V gene TRBV5-1; no definite D call. The CDR3 is 14 residues long. V lost 1 base, J lost 0 bases, and 8 bases lay in between. Germline lookup yields CDR1 SGHRS and CDR2 YFSETQ.

This chain uses TRBV14 with TRBJ2-7, with 10 bases identical to TRBD2. CDR3 length: 14 residues. Trimming took 6 bases from V and 5 from J; bases not matched to a gene: 7. Germline V CDR1 and CDR2: SGHDN, FVKESK. The CDR3, as DNA: TGTGCCAGCAGGCCTAGCGGGAGTAGGAACGAGCAGTACTTC. This sequence encodes CASRPSGSRNEQYF.